These 2 T cell receptor beta chains share one sample of origin, sequenced in a study of human T cells and chemical hapten exposure. Time point specified: pre-sensitization, week 0. Indicated treatment: therapeutic diphenylcyclopropenone sensitization with weekly scalp DPC. TCRdb independently ran MiXCR on the RACE reads; one entry per CDR3 protein. This repertoire shows about 380,000 distinct CDR3 sequences, around 5.5% found once; its top ten account for around 2.6%. Sequences were derived from whole blood, sampled in connection with sensitization to the hapten diphenylcyclopropenone (DPC). The receptors originated from a woman between 45 and 65 years old with alopecia areata. Some clones in this sample may be carry-over from other donors' samples.

The rearrangement links TRBV7-6 to TRBJ2-7; no clear D gene. This CDR3 is built from 14 residues. The germline V and J ends were trimmed by 8 bases and 0 bases, with 14 bases remaining between them. CDR1 is SGHVS and CDR2 is FNYEAQ in the germline V gene. CDR3 loop: CASLGISGSYEQYF. Written as DNA, the CDR3 is TGTGCCAGCTTGGGGATATCGGGCTCCTACGAGCAGTACTTC.

The table lists this clonotype with a few counts. V gene TRBV7-8 combines with J gene TRBJ1-5, with D possibly matching TRBD1 (5 bases). In germline, CDR1 is SGHVS, CDR2 FQNEAQ. The CDR3 runs 16 residues. Trimming cost V 1 base and J 4 bases, with 14 bases left between them. CDR3 sequence reads: CASSLEPPGRNQPQHF. Written as DNA, the CDR3 is TGTGCCAGCAGCTTAGAACCGCCAGGGAGGAATCAGCCCCAGCATTTT. The variable domain in full, completed from reference TRBV7-8 and TRBJ1-5, reads GAGVSQSPRYKVAKRGQDVALRCDPISGHVSLFWYQQALGQGPEFLTYFQNEAQLDKSGLPSDRFFAERPEGSVSTLKIQRTQQEDSAVYLCASSLEPPGRNQPQHFGDGTRLSIL.